This TCR beta chain was identified in a study of CD8 T cells in Susac syndrome (dated 2019 in TCRdb). Turning to the overall study: The study used repertoire sequencing to test whether antigen drove CD8+ T cell activation and differentiation in Susac syndrome. What the study reported, not specific to this receptor: The number of individuals in the TCR sequencing and HLA analysis was acknowledged as relatively small.

Peripheral blood CD8+ and CD4+ T cells from healthy donors, Susac syndrome patients and multiple sclerosis patients were profiled using high-throughput TCR beta sequencing. Healthy donors were age- and sex-matched controls. Bulk CD8+ and CD4+ T cells were purified magnetically by negative isolation, whereas CD8+ TEMRA cells were enriched by FACS. Blood was drawn into EDTA tubes, processed within 24 hours, and PBMCs were isolated by density gradient centrifugation. PBMCs intended for TCR sequencing were cryopreserved in liquid nitrogen and were subsequently thawed in a 37 degrees C water bath. Purity of sorted or isolated CD4+, CD8+ and CD8+ TEMRA cells was at least 90%. The CDR3 runs 14 amino acids, cysteine and phenylalanine included. Kept here is only the CDR3 DNA, which spans 42 bases and is read in frame from base 1. The germline V gene sets CDR1 to SGHRS and CDR2 to YFSETQ. Between the V and J ends, shortened by 0 bases and 0 bases respectively, the junction contains 6 bases.

RNA was extracted with the RNeasy kit and roughly 0.45 to 1 ug was reverse transcribed using random hexamers. The immunoSEQ multiplex PCR assay, which covers 54 Vbeta and 13 Jbeta segments, was used to amplify TCR beta CDR3 regions. PCR amplification bias was corrected using a synthetic template baseline for primer optimization and computational correction. Per the original workflow: Only productive sequences were kept, with reads annotated to V, D and J genes according to IMGT and analyzed in immunoSEQ Analyzer. Clonality was computed as one minus Shannon entropy normalized by log2 of the number of productive unique sequences. For each patient and control, public and private clones were evaluated among the 100 most prevalent clones. Clones were defined as Susac-specific when absent from the healthy and MS cohorts, from roughly 1,100 published viral clones and from other ImmuneACCESS disease sequences. Using fastp trimming at Q25 and MiXCR clonotype assembly, TCRdb reanalyzed the public sequencing data and kept in-frame beta chains. Rows are combined by CDR3 protein, so each entry shows the most common genes and DNA. TCRdb assigned the V and J calls; the authors' analysis was not used. The sample table contains about 150,000 distinct CDR3 sequences; only one count was recorded for 92% of them. In total, the top ten clones hold roughly 0.08% of the sample.

Notes on this clonotype: Its antigen has not been determined. Base-call qualities are not available, and no considerably larger clone is one nucleotide away.

The chain couples TRBV5-1 to TRBJ2-5, with TRBD2 as a weak D call on 5 bases. The sample taken for sequencing was CD4+ T cells from PBMCs. The clonotype was recovered from a human donor in good health. The DNA sequence is as follows: TGCGCCAGCAGCTTGGACGGGAACCAAGAGACCCAGTACTTC. Its protein reads: CASSLDGNQETQYF.